This T cell receptor (beta chain) came from a study of T-cell reconstitution after alpha-beta-depleted transplantation in children. Trimming removed 5 bases from V and 1 base from J, with 11 bases in between. Looked up from germline, CDR1 is DFQATT and CDR2 is SNEGSKA (reference sequence). The CDR3 totals 13 residues. A library of TCRbeta sequences, prepared with unique molecular identifiers, was generated. One entry per CDR3 protein results from TCRdb running MiXCR on the PCR reads. The repertoire holds roughly 100,000 distinct CDR3 sequences, with approximately 8.4% as singletons. This specimen was PBMCs from the stem cell graft donor, taken from the stem cell graft. This chain joins TRBV20-1 and TRBJ1-1, with D perhaps matching TRBD1 (5 bases). This TCR was sampled from a human donor who donated a stem cell graft to a child with congenital amegakaryocytic thrombocytopenia. The CDR3 region has the DNA TGCAGTGCTGGTACGACAGAGAACACTGAAGCTTTCTTT. This gives the protein CSAGTTENTEAFF.